This T cell receptor (beta chain) was found in a study of control samples from healthy donors and cancer patients. Measured with immunoSEQ multiplex PCR; TCRdb has only the in-frame clones, and not every one. The table records approximately 82,000 clones, under 95% of them present only once. Germline V gene data show CDR1 as SGHRS and CDR2 as YFSETQ. Germline trimming cut 0 bases from V and 3 bases from J; bases unmatched to any gene: 3. The CDR3 has 14 amino acids. This rearrangement joins TRBV5-1 to TRBJ2-7, with 7 bases aligning to TRBD1. The sequence came from a woman in her forties with lung cancer. The specimen sequenced was PBMCs. The CDR3 here is CASSLGQGLYEQYF. The CDR3 DNA is TGCGCCAGCAGCTTGGGACAGGGTCTCTACGAGCAGTACTTC.